This is a list of T cell receptor beta chains from one sample in a study of CD8 T cells in Susac syndrome. TCRdb analysed the immunoSEQ multiplex PCR reads with MiXCR anew, one entry per CDR3 protein. The sample holds roughly 170,000 distinct CDR3 sequences; 90% to 95% are singletons and the top ten take 0.09% to 0.1%. The sequenced sample was CD4+ T cells from PBMCs. The receptors here all came from a human donor with multiple sclerosis. Each CDR3 is given with its conserved first and last residue. Fields, in order: J gene, V gene, CDR3 protein.

>TRBJ2-4|TRBV12-3/TRBV12-4
CASSPDRPLTKNIQYF
>TRBJ2-2|TRBV12-3/TRBV12-4
CASSWGSGGELFF
>TRBJ1-2|TRBV20-1
CSARDPRDWDYGYTF
>TRBJ2-5|TRBV5-1
CASTLPSGDGETQYF
>TRBJ2-1|TRBV5-1
CASSLEGTSGSFRYNEQFF
>TRBJ1-2|TRBV20-1
CSARDRGQGASVDGYTF
>TRBJ1-2|TRBV25-1
CASSEYESYTF
>TRBJ2-3|TRBV24-1
CATSLGGPTDTQYF
>TRBJ2-1|TRBV28
CASSLREKQFF
>TRBJ2-3|TRBV4-2
CASGGGATDTQYF
>TRBJ2-7|TRBV30
CAWSVQTGYEQYF
>TRBJ2-7|TRBV15
CATSGGHSYEQYF
>TRBJ1-2|TRBV5-4
CASSTEGSNYGYTF
>TRBJ2-1|TRBV9
CASSARTSGRASYNEQFF
>TRBJ2-5|TRBV6-2/TRBV6-3
CASSYQGPRETQYF
>TRBJ2-2|TRBV7-2
CASSPHGGGANTGELFF
>TRBJ2-6|TRBV6-5
CASGGANVLTF
>TRBJ1-2|TRBV25-1
CASSLGPDTYGYTF
>TRBJ1-1|TRBV2
CATNGGTEAFF
>TRBJ2-7|TRBV20-1
CSATSFRAATYEQYF
>TRBJ2-5|TRBV6-5
CASSYLAGLVTQYF
>TRBJ2-5|TRBV3-1
CAVKGAETQYF
>TRBJ1-5|TRBV6-2/TRBV6-3
CASSHGLLDRGYQPQHF
>TRBJ1-1|TRBV10-2
CASLPGTPNTEAFF
>TRBJ2-5|TRBV4-1
CASSQGTGAKGETQYF
>TRBJ2-1|TRBV7-2
CASSQKAWASSAYNEQFF
>TRBJ1-4|TRBV28
CASRRTGSEKLFF
>TRBJ1-2|TRBV9
CASSETGSNYGYTF
>TRBJ1-3|TRBV9
CASSVMGGSGNTIYF
>TRBJ1-4|TRBV5-1
CASGEGTNEKLFF
>TRBJ1-4|TRBV5-1
CASSLEDPYREKLFF
>TRBJ2-7|TRBV9
CASSVGGTQAYEQYF
>TRBJ1-1|TRBV6-6
CASSYRTSNTEAFF
>TRBJ2-3|TRBV9
CASSVLTGGDTQYF
>TRBJ2-4|TRBV7-9
CASSPPASGENIQYF
>TRBJ2-7|TRBV7-8
CASSLKGSYEQYF
>TRBJ2-6|TRBV20-1
CSAQARSSGANVLTF
>TRBJ1-5|TRBV2
CAGSQDSNQPQHF
>TRBJ1-5|TRBV9
CASSREPDQPQHF
>TRBJ1-3|TRBV14
CASSQASYTIYF
>TRBJ2-7|TRBV27
CASAVRPQNLYEQYF
>TRBJ1-6|TRBV20-1
CSASPGTGDSPLHF
>TRBJ1-5|TRBV19
CASSSGVGAGGEPQHF
>TRBJ2-1|TRBV3-1
CASSQEKAGYNEQFF
>TRBJ2-1|TRBV7-2
CASSQTSGKYNEQFF
>TRBJ2-5|TRBV30
CARQVMETQYF
>TRBJ2-3|TRBV12-3/TRBV12-4
CASSRLGLATQYF
>TRBJ2-7|TRBV30
CAWSVGVSYEQYF
>TRBJ2-3|TRBV5-1
CASSFRGGQSTDTQYF
>TRBJ1-5|TRBV12-3/TRBV12-4
CASSLSATLNQPQHF
>TRBJ2-1|TRBV9
CASSVAPSGSSYNEQFF
>TRBJ2-7|TRBV12-3/TRBV12-4
CASSTPYEQYF
>TRBJ1-1|TRBV12-3/TRBV12-4
CASSRQVEAFF
>TRBJ2-1|TRBV29-1
CSVEAGAYNEQFF
>TRBJ2-3|TRBV7-9
CASSSAGSTDTQYF
>TRBJ2-7|TRBV30
CAYERGVTYEQYF
>TRBJ1-1|TRBV7-2
CASSAPTGGAGSAFF